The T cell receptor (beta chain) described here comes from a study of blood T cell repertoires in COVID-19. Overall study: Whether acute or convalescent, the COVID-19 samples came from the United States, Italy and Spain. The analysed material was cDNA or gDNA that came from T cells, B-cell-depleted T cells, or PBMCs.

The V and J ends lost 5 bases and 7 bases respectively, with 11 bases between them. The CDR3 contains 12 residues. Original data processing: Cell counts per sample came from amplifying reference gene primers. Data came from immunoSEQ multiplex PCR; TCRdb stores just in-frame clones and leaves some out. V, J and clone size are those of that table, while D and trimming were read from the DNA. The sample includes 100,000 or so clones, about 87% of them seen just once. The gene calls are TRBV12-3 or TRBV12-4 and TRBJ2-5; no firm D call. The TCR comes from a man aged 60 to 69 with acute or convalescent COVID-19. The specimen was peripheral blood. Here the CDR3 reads CASSQADGTQYF. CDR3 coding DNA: TGTGCCAGCAGTCAAGCCGATGGGACCCAGTACTTC.